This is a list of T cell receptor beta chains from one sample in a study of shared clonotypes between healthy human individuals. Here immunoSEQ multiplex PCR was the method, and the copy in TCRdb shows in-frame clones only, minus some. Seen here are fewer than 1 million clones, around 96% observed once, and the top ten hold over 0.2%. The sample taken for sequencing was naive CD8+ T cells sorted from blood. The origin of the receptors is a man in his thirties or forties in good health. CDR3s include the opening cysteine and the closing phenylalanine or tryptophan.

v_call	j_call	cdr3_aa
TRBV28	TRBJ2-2	CATLRGLTSGRTGELFF
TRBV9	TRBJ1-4	CASSPTGNNEKLFF
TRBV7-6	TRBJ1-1	CASSLKTGTGREAFF
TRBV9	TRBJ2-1	CASSGRQGASSYNEQFF
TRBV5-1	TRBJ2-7	CASTGDLAYEQYF
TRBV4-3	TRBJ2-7	CASSQDVGQGVVEQYF
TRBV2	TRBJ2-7	CASSKQGRTSDEQYF
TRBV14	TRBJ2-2	CASSPDNTGELFF
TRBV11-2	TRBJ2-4	CASSLESGTLELLAKNIQYF
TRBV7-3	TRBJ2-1	CASSPRLAGVPYNEQFF
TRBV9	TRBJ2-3	CASSGQGGETSTDTQYF
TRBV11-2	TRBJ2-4	CASSSQLAKNIQYF
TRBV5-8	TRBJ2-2	CASHRVAANTGELFF
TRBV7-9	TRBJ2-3	CASSSASTDTQYF
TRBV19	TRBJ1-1	CASSIRDRTNTEAFF
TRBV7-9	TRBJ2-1	CASSLVGDPFF
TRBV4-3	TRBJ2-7	CASSSGRGSYEQYF
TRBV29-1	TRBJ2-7	CSVGDGYEQYF
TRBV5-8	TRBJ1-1	CASSLEVKGAGAGEAFF
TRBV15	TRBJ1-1	CATSRVKTENTEAFF
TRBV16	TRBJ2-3	CASSLDADRLARTDTQYF
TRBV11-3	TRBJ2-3	CASSQPTGVDGTDTQYF
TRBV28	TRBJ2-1	CASSTSTGISYNEQFF
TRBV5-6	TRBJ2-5	CASSLSGGRGQETQYF